This T cell receptor beta chain stems from a study of blood T cell repertoires in COVID-19. Whole-study context: PBMCs, B-cell-depleted T cells, or T cells provided the cDNA or gDNA that made up the material.

This CDR3 has 14 residues. The germline V gene has CDR1 MRHNA and CDR2 SNTAGT. In the original workflow: Reference gene primer amplification gave estimated nucleated cell counts. TCRdb's copy holds only in-frame clones and misses some; the assay was immunoSEQ multiplex PCR. D and trimming were read from the DNA, whereas the V and J calls and clone size are those reported in that table. The table has 210,000 or so clones, nearly 90% seen once. The age range of participants was about 18 to 100 years, with residence in fewer than 25 US areas. The sequencing input was PBMCs or T cells enriched from blood (not recorded which). The clonotype was recovered from a man aged 25-40 years who had recovered from COVID-19. V gene TRBV6-4 combines with J gene TRBJ1-2; D unresolved. CDR3 in DNA: TGTGTATCCACCGGTGGGCAGATCAACTATGGCTACACCTTC. Amino acid sequence: CVSTGGQINYGYTF.